These T cell receptor beta chains were read from a single sample in a study of identical twins. Each CDR3 protein is one row after TCRdb ran MiXCR on the 5' RACE reads. The profile shows about 900,000 distinct CDR3 sequences, about 12% of them singletons. The same data also went into a second study, on yellow fever vaccine responses in identical twins.

Sequencing used PBMCs. Receptor source: a woman aged 18 to 35 in good health. CDR3s leave out the opening cysteine and the closing phenylalanine or tryptophan. The order of the fields is CDR3 protein, V gene, clone size, D gene. A D gene is named only where the DNA matches it firmly. Expanded clones are given a class, and other clones once, few, many or no size at all.

CDR3: SVARDNMNTEAF
V: TRBV29-1
size: many
D: .

CDR3: SATGTSGDSYEQY
V: TRBV20-1
size: many
D: TRBD2

CDR3: ASSLWASSTDTQY
V: TRBV27
size: .
D: .

CDR3: ASSVEGEPEDTQY
V: TRBV9
size: few
D: .

CDR3: ASSYGDNSYNEQF
V: TRBV6-5
size: .
D: .

CDR3: AIDRGLGEQF
V: TRBV10-3
size: .
D: TRBD1

CDR3: ASSLGFSQPQH
V: TRBV5-1
size: few
D: .

CDR3: AISHGGTEAF
V: TRBV10-3
size: many
D: .

CDR3: ASSVVAGDEQY
V: TRBV9
size: .
D: TRBD2

CDR3: ASSGRDTDTQY
V: TRBV19
size: many
D: .

CDR3: ASSLSGRNEGEQY
V: TRBV2
size: few
D: .

CDR3: ASSRPGLAGGYNEQF
V: TRBV7-2
size: few
D: TRBD2

CDR3: ASSQAGLLTDTQY
V: TRBV7-9
size: .
D: TRBD2

CDR3: SAETSGSSYEQY
V: TRBV20-1
size: many
D: TRBD2

CDR3: SASTIRPGILSYNEQF
V: TRBV20-1
size: few
D: .

CDR3: ASSPGAPGDEQF
V: TRBV12-3/TRBV12-4
size: many
D: .

CDR3: ASSLDWNAGELF
V: TRBV11-2
size: .
D: .

CDR3: ATSDFRDSANTGELF
V: TRBV24-1
size: many
D: .

CDR3: ASSLLPAGLGEKLF
V: TRBV6-1
size: few
D: .

CDR3: SARSDRRHYNEQF
V: TRBV20-1
size: .
D: .

CDR3: ASSSSTGQTYGYT
V: TRBV5-1
size: .
D: TRBD1

CDR3: ASSDRQDTDTQY
V: TRBV2
size: few
D: .

CDR3: SVVRGGNTEAF
V: TRBV29-1
size: few
D: .

CDR3: ASIPLAGSDTQY
V: TRBV19
size: few
D: .

CDR3: SARGGTDNSPLH
V: TRBV20-1
size: few
D: TRBD1

CDR3: ASSPRRTTNEKLF
V: TRBV6-1
size: .
D: .

CDR3: ASSLATGAAGELF
V: TRBV5-1
size: once
D: .

CDR3: ASSLVSGTSGSSYNEQF
V: TRBV7-3
size: .
D: TRBD2

CDR3: ATSRDPGGTQY
V: TRBV15
size: many
D: TRBD2

CDR3: ASSRQIRNYNEQF
V: TRBV27
size: .
D: .

CDR3: ASSYSLAGGNEQF
V: TRBV6-2/TRBV6-3
size: few
D: TRBD2

CDR3: ASSLSWTGGRIYGYT
V: TRBV27
size: .
D: .

CDR3: SASDSASTDTQY
V: TRBV20-1
size: few
D: .

CDR3: ATPRATNEKLF
V: TRBV15
size: few
D: .

CDR3: ASSSGLAQGNTGELF
V: TRBV5-1
size: few
D: TRBD2

CDR3: ASRGDEQGWKAEAF
V: TRBV2
size: few
D: .

CDR3: ASSMRSGGRYNEQF
V: TRBV5-1
size: .
D: TRBD1

CDR3: ASSHAWASGGETDTQY
V: TRBV7-8
size: .
D: TRBD2

CDR3: AISESAAFVGQPQH
V: TRBV10-3
size: few
D: .

CDR3: ASSGTPGATGELF
V: TRBV5-5
size: .
D: .

CDR3: ASISPVRTF
V: TRBV28
size: .
D: .

CDR3: ASSLGLYT
V: TRBV12-3/TRBV12-4
size: .
D: .

CDR3: SVEVAGVGYEQY
V: TRBV29-1
size: .
D: TRBD2

CDR3: ASSYMRGQNTEAF
V: TRBV6-5
size: .
D: .

CDR3: ASSTGGSGYT
V: TRBV12-3/TRBV12-4
size: many
D: TRBD1